The present entry profiles one T cell receptor beta chain with its context. Its cognate antigen is unknown. These data originate in a study of T cell responses to AZD1222 COVID-19 vaccine. General study findings and limits: Receipt of two AZD1222 doses was followed by a rise in Spike-specific TCR breadth and depth. After the peak T cell response, and only then, were repertoires sampled. Donors were largely white British and mainly female; clonal diversity was possibly underestimated. Variant regions that are unmutated are reportedly the target of nearly half of spike-specific TCRs.

The length of the CDR3 is 15 residues. Looked up from germline, CDR1 is LNHNV and CDR2 is YYDKDF (reference sequence). J gave up 6 bases and V 1 base, and 1 base lay outside the gene matches. Data came from immunoSEQ multiplex PCR; TCRdb stores just in-frame clones and leaves some out. This sample yields 160,000 or so clones, of which 87% are seen a single time; roughly 9.1% belongs to the top ten. Source: peripheral blood, taken 28 days after the second AZD1222 dose. The chain joins TRBV15 to TRBJ2-1; 12 bases align to TRBD2. The sequence came from an adult who received the AZD1222 COVID-19 vaccine. The CDR3 bases are TGTGCCACCAGCAGAGTACTAGCGGGGGGCAATGAGCAGTTCTTC. Its translation: CATSRVLAGGNEQFF.